Reported below is one T cell receptor beta chain. Both subsets, CD45RA+ naive and CD45RA-negative memory, were split from the CD4+ cells. Trimming removed 1 base from V and 0 bases from J, with 13 bases in between. Germline V gene lookup returns CDR1 SGHTA and CDR2 FQGNSA. This CDR3 has 18 residues. This record belongs to a study of shared clonotypes between healthy human individuals. The assay ran at deep level. An approximately 220 ng quantity of DNA, roughly 32,000 T cell genomes, went into the sorted-subset replicate PCRs. This table comes from immunoSEQ multiplex PCR, and its TCRdb copy is limited to in-frame clones, with some not included. This table has some 2,400,000 clones, nearly 97% appearing once.

The gene calls are TRBV7-2 and TRBJ1-6; D unresolved. This TCR came from a man between 18 and 35 years old in good health. The sample taken for sequencing was naive CD4+ T cells sorted from blood. Subset: CD45RA+ positively selected. DNA of the CDR3: TGTGCCAGCAGCTTAGTTCCCTCCACGAGCTCCTATAATTCACCCCTCCACTTT. Translated, it gives CASSLVPSTSSYNSPLHF.